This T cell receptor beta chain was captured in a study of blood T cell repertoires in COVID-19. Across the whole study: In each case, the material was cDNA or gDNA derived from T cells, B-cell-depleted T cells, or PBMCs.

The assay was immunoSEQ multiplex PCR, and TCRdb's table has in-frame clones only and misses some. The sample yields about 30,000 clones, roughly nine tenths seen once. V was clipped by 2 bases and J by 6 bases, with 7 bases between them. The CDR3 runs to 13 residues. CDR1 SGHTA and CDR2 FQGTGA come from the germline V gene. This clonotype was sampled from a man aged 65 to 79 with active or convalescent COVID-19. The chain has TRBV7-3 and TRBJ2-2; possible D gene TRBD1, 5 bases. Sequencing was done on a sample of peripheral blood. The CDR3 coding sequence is TGTGCCAGCAGCTTAGGGGCTGCCGGGGAGCTGTTTTTT. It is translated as CASSLGAAGELFF.